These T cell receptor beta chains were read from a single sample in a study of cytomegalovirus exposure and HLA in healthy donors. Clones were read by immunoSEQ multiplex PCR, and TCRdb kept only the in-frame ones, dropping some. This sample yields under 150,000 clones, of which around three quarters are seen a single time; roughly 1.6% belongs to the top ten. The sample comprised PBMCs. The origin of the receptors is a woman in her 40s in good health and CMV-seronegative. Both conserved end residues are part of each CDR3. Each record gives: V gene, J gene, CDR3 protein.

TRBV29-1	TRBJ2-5	CSVYHDIGQGAVYEETQYF
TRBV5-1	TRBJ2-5	CASSRRSIRDRGTETQYF
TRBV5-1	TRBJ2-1	CASSLSPTGNEQFF
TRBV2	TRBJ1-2	CASRGRGPDGYTF
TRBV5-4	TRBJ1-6	CASSSDSYNSPLHF
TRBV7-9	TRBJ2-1	CASSPTTGEQFF
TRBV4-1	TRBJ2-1	CASSHPDRGNEQFF
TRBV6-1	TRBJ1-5	CASSGSRASSQPQHF
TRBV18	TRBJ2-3	CASSPPNTDTQYF
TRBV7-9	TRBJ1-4	CASRDVLGKEKLFF
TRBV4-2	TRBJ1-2	CASSQGGEGYGYTF
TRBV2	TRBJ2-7	CASTGTGLSSYEQYF
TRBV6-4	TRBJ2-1	CASSPRLAGAYNEQFF
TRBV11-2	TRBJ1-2	CASSLVGQVAYGYTF
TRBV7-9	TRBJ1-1	CASSWTGGGTEAFF
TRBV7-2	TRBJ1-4	CASSRQITTNEKLFF
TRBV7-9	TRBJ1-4	CASIMTGNEKLFF
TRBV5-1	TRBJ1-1	CASSLTGQAAEAFF
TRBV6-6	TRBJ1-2	CASSYSQTGRTYGYTF
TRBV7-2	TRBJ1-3	CASRGSVGNTIYF
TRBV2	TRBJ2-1	CASRTLGRNEQFF
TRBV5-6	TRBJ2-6	CASRAGLAGVRSGANVLTF
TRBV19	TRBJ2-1	CASNTGGSDNEQFF
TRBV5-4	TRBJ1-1	CASSFWTDSNTEAFF
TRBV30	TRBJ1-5	CAWSLQGNQPQHF
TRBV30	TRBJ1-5	CAWTGVGGNQPQHF
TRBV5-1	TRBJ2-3	CASSLPSSGGADTQYF
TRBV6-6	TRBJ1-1	CASSYSEGRTEAFF
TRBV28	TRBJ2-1	CASSLASGGPNEQFF
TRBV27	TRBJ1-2	CASRSGGVDYGYTF
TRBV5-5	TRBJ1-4	CASSSGQGTEKLFF
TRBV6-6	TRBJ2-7	CASTLGGLSYEQYF
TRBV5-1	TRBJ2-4	CASSLGDRGNIQYF
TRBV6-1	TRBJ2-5	CASSELTSGETQYF